These T cell receptor beta chains were read from a single sample in a study of blood T cell repertoires in COVID-19. The repertoire was sequenced with immunoSEQ multiplex PCR; TCRdb's copy has only in-frame clones and lacks some. The repertoire includes more than 20,000 clones, about 87% of them detected once, and about 25% sits in the top ten. Sequenced input: peripheral blood. These receptors were obtained from a human donor with active COVID-19. The donor label of this sample is uncertain. Each CDR3 is given with its conserved first and last residue. The D gene is left open where the match is weak. Clone size is shown for a subset of rows, as once, few, many or a class of expanded clone.

v_call,j_call,d_call,clone_size,cdr3_aa,cdr3_nt
TRBV7-6,TRBJ1-4,.,.,CASSLGADTNEKLFF,TGTGCCAGCAGCTTAGGGGCAGACACTAATGAAAAACTGTTTTTT
TRBV10-3,TRBJ1-1,.,few,CAISRYDGNTEAFF,TGTGCCATCAGTCGGTACGATGGGAACACTGAAGCTTTCTTT
TRBV9,TRBJ2-5,TRBD2,.,CASSVGRAGGQETQYF,TGTGCCAGCAGCGTAGGGAGGGCGGGAGGACAAGAGACCCAGTACTTC
TRBV9,TRBJ2-1,TRBD2,.,CASSVVDGRGYNEQFF,TGTGCCAGCAGCGTAGTCGACGGGAGGGGTTACAATGAGCAGTTCTTC
TRBV19,TRBJ2-2,TRBD2,.,CASRAGGLVNGELFF,TGTGCCAGCCGTGCGGGGGGGCTAGTAAACGGGGAGCTGTTTTTT
TRBV9,TRBJ2-2,TRBD2,.,CASSRSGLAGVGELFF,TGTGCCAGCAGCCGGTCGGGACTAGCGGGGGTCGGGGAGCTGTTTTTT
TRBV5-1,TRBJ2-2,TRBD2,.,CASSADGRLTGELFF,TGCGCCAGCAGCGCAGACGGGAGGCTCACCGGGGAGCTGTTTTTT
TRBV6-5,TRBJ1-1,.,.,CASSSGIRATEAFF,TGTGCCAGCAGTTCCGGAATCAGGGCCACTGAAGCTTTCTTT
TRBV27,TRBJ2-3,TRBD2,.,CASSFGLATQYF,TGTGCCAGCAGTTTTGGACTAGCCACGCAGTATTTT
TRBV5-1,TRBJ2-5,.,.,CASSLEGEETQYF,TGCGCCAGCAGCTTGGAAGGAGAAGAGACCCAGTACTTC
TRBV19,TRBJ2-3,TRBD2,.,CASSLSSGTSTDTQYF,TGTGCCAGTAGTTTGTCTAGCGGGACTAGCACAGATACGCAGTATTTT
TRBV2,TRBJ2-5,.,.,CASRGVQQETQYF,TGTGCCAGCAGAGGGGTCCAGCAAGAGACCCAGTACTTC
TRBV3-1/TRBV3-2,TRBJ1-6,TRBD1,.,CASSQAPGGEAPLHF,TGTGCCAGCAGCCAAGCTCCAGGGGGCGAGGCACCCCTCCACTTT
TRBV19,TRBJ2-7,TRBD1,.,CASSDPGQGSGYEQYF,TGTGCCAGTAGTGACCCGGGACAGGGTTCCGGCTACGAGCAGTACTTC
TRBV7-8,TRBJ2-2,TRBD1,.,CASSLMDRGTGELFF,TGTGCCAGCAGCCTCATGGACAGGGGGACCGGGGAGCTGTTTTTT
TRBV6-2/TRBV6-3,TRBJ2-3,TRBD2,.,CASSYPLAGRTDTQYF,TGTGCCAGCAGTTACCCATTAGCGGGACGCACAGATACGCAGTATTTT
TRBV5-1,TRBJ2-5,.,.,CASSMGPETQYF,TGCGCCAGCAGCATGGGGCCTGAGACCCAGTACTTC
TRBV6-6,TRBJ2-3,TRBD2,.,CASRGSSSGRPSF,TGTGCCAGCAGGGGAAGCTCTAGCGGGAGGCCCAGCTTT
TRBV13,TRBJ2-2,.,.,CASSRGGRNTGELFF,TGTGCCAGCAGCCGCGGGGGCCGGAACACCGGGGAGCTGTTTTTT
TRBV11-3,TRBJ2-5,TRBD1,.,CASAGGPSQETQYF,TGTGCCAGCGCAGGGGGTCCATCACAAGAGACCCAGTACTTC
TRBV25-1,TRBJ2-1,TRBD1,.,CASSRQGKLDNEQFF,TGTGCCAGCAGTAGACAGGGAAAATTAGACAATGAGCAGTTCTTC
TRBV18,TRBJ2-5,TRBD2,.,CASGLAGQETQYF,TGTGCCAGTGGACTAGCGGGACAAGAGACCCAGTACTTC
TRBV7-9,TRBJ1-3,.,.,CASSSGTLGNTIYF,TGTGCCAGCAGCTCCGGGACACTTGGAAACACCATATATTTT
TRBV6-5,TRBJ1-5,TRBD1,.,CASVRDRVGQPQHF,TGTGCCAGCGTCCGGGACAGGGTGGGTCAGCCCCAGCATTTT
TRBV28,TRBJ2-4,.,.,CASSRLLVAKNIQYF,TGTGCCAGCAGCCGATTATTAGTAGCCAAAAACATTCAGTACTTC
TRBV19,TRBJ1-6,TRBD1,.,CASTSRDSYSPLHF,TGTGCCAGCACGTCTCGGGACAGTTATTCACCCCTCCACTTT
TRBV19,TRBJ1-6,TRBD1,.,CASSIEGTGRINSPLHF,TGTGCCAGTAGTATAGAGGGGACAGGGCGGATTAATTCACCCCTCCACTTT
TRBV10-1,TRBJ2-1,TRBD2,.,CASSEKASGGSHNEQFF,TGCGCCAGCAGTGAAAAGGCGAGCGGGGGGTCCCACAATGAGCAGTTCTTC
TRBV27,TRBJ2-7,TRBD2,.,CASSSGLAGYEQYF,TGTGCCAGCAGTTCGGGACTAGCGGGGTACGAGCAGTACTTC
TRBV6-5,TRBJ1-1,TRBD1,.,CATRTGSRGAFF,TGTGCCACCCGGACAGGGTCCCGCGGAGCTTTCTTT
TRBV19,TRBJ1-1,.,.,CASSIGSSRRMNTEAFF,TGTGCCAGTAGTATAGGGTCAAGTAGGCGGATGAACACTGAAGCTTTCTTT
TRBV5-1,TRBJ1-2,.,once,CASSITQNYGYTF,TGCGCCAGCAGCATAACACAGAACTATGGCTACACCTTC
TRBV19,TRBJ2-2,TRBD1,few,CASSYVRGRGELFF,TGTGCCAGTAGTTACGTAAGGGGGCGCGGGGAGCTGTTTTTT
TRBV18,TRBJ1-6,TRBD1,.,CASSPTPTGGWAPLHF,TGTGCCAGCTCACCTACCCCGACAGGGGGCTGGGCACCCCTCCACTTT
TRBV20-1,TRBJ2-4,.,.,CSASDSKNIQYF,TGCAGTGCTAGTGACAGCAAAAACATTCAGTACTTC
TRBV5-1,TRBJ2-1,TRBD2,.,CASSGIAGGSPDEQFF,TGCGCCAGCAGCGGGATAGCGGGAGGGTCGCCGGATGAGCAGTTCTTC
TRBV7-2,TRBJ1-4,TRBD1,.,CASRVGQGDEKLFF,TGTGCCAGCAGGGTCGGACAGGGTGATGAAAAACTGTTTTTT
TRBV29-1,TRBJ2-1,TRBD2,.,CSAAGVGNEQFF,TGCAGCGCCGCGGGAGTCGGAAATGAGCAGTTCTTC